The next 19 T cell receptor beta chains were all read from a single sample in a study of spatial heterogeneity in lung cancer. Time point denoted: blood at routine non-recurrence follow-up after resection. TCRdb called the 5' RACE reads again in MiXCR, with one record for every CDR3 protein. The table has over 95,000 distinct CDR3 sequences, 10% to 13% seen once. Here the sequenced sample was PBMCs, taken at follow-up. The receptors shown here come from a female donor with early-stage non-small cell lung cancer.

With regard to this clonotype: It may be a read error: a sequence one base away is much more abundant. The gene calls are TRBV5-1 and TRBJ1-3, with unresolved D. Looked up from germline, CDR1 is SGHRS and CDR2 is YFSETQ. The length of the CDR3 is 14 residues. CDR3 loop: CVSSLERGGNTIYF. Here the CDR3 DNA reads TGCGTCAGCAGCTTGGAACGTGGGGGAAACACCATATATTTT.

This chain connects TRBV7-9 to TRBJ2-1; maybe TRBD2 (5 bases). The ends were cut back, 3 bases at V and 7 bases at J, with 10 bases in the middle. Germline V gene sequence: CDR1 SEHNR, CDR2 FQNEAQ (reference sequence). The CDR3 contains 13 residues. For the CDR3, the DNA is TGTGCCAGCAGCTTCGGGGTTGAGAATGAGCAGTTCTTC. Protein product: CASSFGVENEQFF.

The rearrangement uses TRBV10-3 and TRBJ2-1; D is perhaps TRBD2 (6 bases). CDR1 and CDR2 (germline): ENHRY, SYGVKD. Between the trimmed V and J ends, which lost 0 bases and 0 bases, there was a span of 9 bases. The CDR3 spans 16 residues. Written as DNA, the CDR3 is TGTGCCATCAGTGAGTCGGGGGGACTCTCCTACAATGAGCAGTTCTTC. It codes for CAISESGGLSYNEQFF.

This clonotype was recorded at least ten times. The J gene is TRBJ2-2, the V gene TRBV10-1; D is possibly TRBD2 (6 bases). Trimming pared 0 bases from V and 3 bases from J, leaving 11 bases between. The CDR3 spans 16 residues. Germline V gene sequence: CDR1 WNHNN, CDR2 SYGVQD (reference sequence). For the CDR3, the DNA is TGCGCCAGCAGTGAGTCGATGGGACTCCACACCGGGGAGCTGTTTTTT. Translating it yields CASSESMGLHTGELFF.

This clonotype was seen at least ten times. The chain carries TRBV5-1 and TRBJ1-2, with TRBD1 matching 7 bases. V was pared by 5 bases and J by 6 bases, with 7 bases of the junction left unmatched. CDR1 and CDR2 (germline): SGHRS, YFSETQ. CDR3 length: 13 amino acids. CDR3 sequence (DNA): TGCGCCAGCAGATCCAGGGGGGCGAATGGCTACACCTTC. It codes for CASRSRGANGYTF.

This rearrangement joins TRBV11-2 to TRBJ1-1; D is uncertain. The CDR3 runs 13 residues. V lost 7 bases, J lost 5 bases, and 14 bases lay in between. From germline, CDR1 is SGHAT and CDR2 FQNNGV. The CDR3: CASTRAQRTEAFF. The CDR3 nucleotides read TGTGCCAGCACCCGGGCACAGAGGACTGAAGCTTTCTTT.

This clonotype came up a few times. J is TRBJ2-3 and V is TRBV12-3 or TRBV12-4; unclear D gene. This CDR3 spans 15 amino acids. V lost 3 bases, J lost 1 base, and 11 bases lay in between. In nucleotides, the CDR3 is TGTGCCAGCAGTTTTGGCGGTGTAGGCACAGATACGCAGTATTTT. It translates to CASSFGGVGTDTQYF.

This clonotype was recorded many times. The chain recombines TRBV20-1 with TRBJ2-5; tentatively, D is TRBD1 (6 bases). Germline V gene data show CDR1 as DFQATT and CDR2 as SNEGSKA (reference sequence). Deletions cut 5 bases from V and 6 bases from J, with 25 bases between. CDR3 size: 16 residues. CDR3 sequence: CSAGSGNRDGGKTQYF. The CDR3 nucleotides read TGCAGTGCTGGGTCTGGGAACAGGGATGGGGGAAAGACCCAGTACTTC.

This clonotype was detected only a few times. This sequence joins TRBV9 and TRBJ2-1; D gene unclear. This CDR3 comprises 14 residues. Germline loops: CDR1 SGDLS, CDR2 YYNGEE. V was shortened by 0 bases and J by 3 bases, with 7 bases between the two germline ends. DNA of the CDR3: TGTGCCAGCAGCGTAGCTCCCATCTACAATGAGCAGTTCTTC. It is translated as CASSVAPIYNEQFF.

This clonotype was seen a handful of times. The chain couples TRBV30 to TRBJ2-1; 12 nucleotides match TRBD2. The CDR3 consists of 15 residues. Looked up from germline, CDR1 is GTSNPN and CDR2 is SVGIG (reference sequence). Trimming at V came to 2 bases and at J to 5 bases, leaving 4 bases not matched to a gene. CDR3 residues: CAWSRTSGANNEQFF. The CDR3 DNA reads TGTGCCTGGAGTCGGACTAGCGGGGCTAACAATGAGCAGTTCTTC.

The rearrangement links TRBV12-3 or TRBV12-4 to TRBJ1-4, with 8 bases fitting TRBD1. The trim removed 6 bases at V and 6 bases at J, leaving 15 bases unmatched. The CDR3 spans 17 residues. The CDR3 here is CASRPDRGLGGDEKLFF. In nucleotides, the CDR3 is TGTGCCAGCAGACCAGACAGGGGCCTAGGTGGAGATGAAAAACTGTTTTTT.

This clonotype was observed a few times. This chain connects TRBV7-9 to TRBJ2-3, with 7 bases identical to TRBD1. Germline V lookup: CDR1 SEHNR, CDR2 FQNEAQ (reference sequence). The CDR3 length is 15 residues. J gave up 2 bases and V 2 bases, and 4 bases lay outside the gene matches. CDR3: CASSLMGQLTDTQYF. The CDR3 DNA reads as TGTGCCAGCAGCTTAATGGGACAGCTCACAGATACGCAGTATTTT.

This clonotype was seen many times. The genes are TRBV9 and TRBJ2-7; 7 bases match TRBD1. The germline V gene has CDR1 SGDLS and CDR2 YYNGEE. CDR3 length equals 14 residues. V was pared by 0 bases and J by 3 bases, with 3 bases of the junction left unmatched. The CDR3 protein is CASSVGQGVYEQYF. The CDR3 DNA sequence: TGTGCCAGCAGCGTAGGACAGGGAGTCTACGAGCAGTACTTC.

In this sample, this clonotype turned up a few times. This sequence joins TRBV2 and TRBJ1-1; D is unresolved. The V end lost 5 bases, the J end lost 6 bases, and 10 bases lay between the germline ends. The CDR3 has 12 residues. CDR1 SNHLY and CDR2 FYNNEI come from the germline V gene. CDR3 amino acids: CASSSRQAEAFF. The CDR3 coding sequence is TGTGCCAGCAGTAGTAGGCAGGCTGAAGCTTTCTTT.

This clonotype came up a few times. This rearrangement joins TRBV5-6 to TRBJ2-7; TRBD1 is a possible D gene (5 bases). The germline V gene has CDR1 SGHDT and CDR2 YYEEEE. Trimming removed 4 bases from V and 3 bases from J, with 23 bases in between. The CDR3 has 17 amino acids. DNA of the CDR3: TGTGCCAGCAGCCCGCAGGGTTGGGGTTCACCTTTCTACGAGCAGTACTTC. Translated: CASSPQGWGSPFYEQYF.

This clonotype was seen only a few times. The rearrangement joins TRBV5-1 to TRBJ2-3; 7 bases line up with TRBD1. V gave up 1 base and J gave up 4 bases; unmatched junction bases: 9. Germline CDR1 reads SGHRS; CDR2 reads YFSETQ. The CDR3 runs to 16 residues. CDR3 coding DNA: TGCGCCAGCAGCTTGCCTAAGGGGGCTGGGGCAGATACGCAGTATTTT. Protein: CASSLPKGAGADTQYF. Full variable domain (rest looked up from reference TRBV5-1 and TRBJ2-3): KAGVTQTPRYLIKTRGQQVTLSCSPISGHRSVSWYQQTPGQGLQFLFEYFSETQRNKGNFPGRFSGRQFSNSRSEMNVSTLELGDSALYLCASSLPKGAGADTQYFGPGTRLTVL.

The V and J genes are TRBV15 and TRBJ2-2; perhaps TRBD2 as D (5 bases). This CDR3 is 15 amino acids long. V lost 0 bases and J lost 5, with 10 bases in between. The germline CDR1 and CDR2 sequences are LNHNV and YYDKDF (reference sequence). CDR3 sequence: CATSRDGGRTGELFF. The CDR3 DNA is TGTGCCACCAGCAGAGATGGCGGGCGTACCGGGGAGCTGTTTTTT.

The genes are TRBV24-1 and TRBJ2-3; no clear D gene. The germline CDR1 and CDR2 sequences are KGHDR and SFDVKD. V lost 4 bases and J 1 base, leaving 11 bases between the germline ends. This CDR3 is built from 15 residues. The DNA for the CDR3 is TGTGCCACCAGTGAGGTCCAGCCCGGCACAGATACGCAGTATTTT. It codes for CATSEVQPGTDTQYF.

This clonotype has only a few counts. The rearrangement uses TRBV10-3 and TRBJ2-3; 10 nucleotides match TRBD2. With 5 bases clipped from V and 5 bases from J, the junction kept 4 bases outside the gene matches. This CDR3 comprises 14 residues. The germline V gene encodes CDR1 ENHRY and CDR2 SYGVKD. CDR3 sequence reads: CAISSGRDGDTQYF. The CDR3 DNA reads as TGTGCCATCAGTAGCGGGAGGGATGGAGATACGCAGTATTTT.